This T cell receptor (beta chain) was identified in a study of T cells in Graves' hyperthyroidism and ophthalmopathy. Regarding this clonotype: This could be a read error, since a much larger clone is one nucleotide away.

With V trimmed by 2 bases and J by 12 bases, 10 bases remained unmatched. CDR3 length: 15 residues. Germline V lookup: CDR1 SGHAT, CDR2 FQNNGV. Authors of the study amplified TCR beta CDR3 regions from RNA transcripts. HTBI primers were the set used in a first-round RT-PCR of the TCR CDR3. TCRdb used MiXCR to reprocess the multiplex PCR reads, holding one entry per CDR3 protein. The data contain 340,000 or so distinct CDR3 sequences, 15% to 20% of them singletons. The sequence was collected from a woman between 45 and 65 years old with Graves' hyperthyroidism. The genes are TRBV11-2 and TRBJ2-1; 10 bases are a match to TRBD2. Sequencing was performed on blood. The CDR3 sequence: CASSLTSGRAGGQFF. The CDR3 DNA follows: TGTGCCAGCAGCTTAACCAGCGGGAGGGCCGGTGGGCAGTTCTTC.